This is a list of T cell receptor beta chains from one sample in a study of T cell responses to AZD1222 COVID-19 vaccine. Repertoires were generated with immunoSEQ multiplex PCR, while TCRdb's copy carries only in-frame clones and drops some. The sample comprises some 130,000 clones, 85% of which are singletons, and around 7.9% rests with the top ten. The sequencing here drew on peripheral blood, taken 28 days after the second dose of the MenACWY control vaccine. These receptors were taken from an adult who received the MenACWY meningococcal vaccine as a control. Each CDR3 is given with its conserved first and last residue. The order of the fields is V gene, clone size, J gene, D gene, CDR3 protein, CDR3 DNA. The D gene is left open where the match is weak. Expanded clones are given a class, and other clones once, few, many or no size at all.

v_call: TRBV27; clone_size: .; j_call: TRBJ1-2; d_call: TRBD1; cdr3_aa: CASRPGAGGFYGYTF; cdr3_nt: TGTGCCAGTCGACCCGGGGCAGGGGGTTTTTATGGCTACACCTTC
v_call: TRBV6-5; clone_size: .; j_call: TRBJ1-2; d_call: TRBD1; cdr3_aa: CASSRTGKTYGYTF; cdr3_nt: TGTGCCAGCAGTCGGACAGGCAAGACTTATGGCTACACCTTC
v_call: TRBV5-1; clone_size: .; j_call: TRBJ2-6; d_call: .; cdr3_aa: CASSLGPGANVLTF; cdr3_nt: TGCGCCAGCAGCTTAGGTCCAGGGGCCAACGTCCTGACTTTC
v_call: TRBV12-3/TRBV12-4; clone_size: .; j_call: TRBJ2-1; d_call: .; cdr3_aa: CASSLRGTGEQFF; cdr3_nt: TGTGCCAGCAGTTTAAGGGGAACGGGTGAGCAGTTCTTC
v_call: TRBV10-3; clone_size: .; j_call: TRBJ2-1; d_call: TRBD2; cdr3_aa: CAISNPGTSRSSYNEQFF; cdr3_nt: TGTGCCATCAGTAACCCAGGGACTAGCAGGAGCTCCTACAATGAGCAGTTCTTC
v_call: TRBV2; clone_size: .; j_call: TRBJ1-6; d_call: .; cdr3_aa: CASSGDYNSPLHF; cdr3_nt: TGTGCCAGCAGTGGTGACTATAATTCACCCCTCCACTTT
v_call: TRBV5-1; clone_size: .; j_call: TRBJ2-7; d_call: TRBD1; cdr3_aa: CASSLQRQGPYEQYF; cdr3_nt: TGCGCCAGCAGCTTGCAAAGACAGGGACCATACGAGCAGTACTTC
v_call: TRBV24-1; clone_size: few; j_call: TRBJ2-5; d_call: .; cdr3_aa: CATSDLGEGETQYF; cdr3_nt: TGTGCCACCAGTGACCTGGGCGAGGGCGAGACCCAGTACTTC
v_call: TRBV28; clone_size: .; j_call: TRBJ1-5; d_call: .; cdr3_aa: CASSLVSGYQPQHF; cdr3_nt: TGTGCCAGCAGTTTAGTGTCAGGCTATCAGCCCCAGCATTTT
v_call: TRBV19; clone_size: few; j_call: TRBJ1-1; d_call: .; cdr3_aa: CASSILKAADTEAFF; cdr3_nt: TGTGCCAGTAGTATATTGAAGGCTGCGGACACTGAAGCTTTCTTT
v_call: TRBV28; clone_size: .; j_call: TRBJ2-5; d_call: .; cdr3_aa: CASSLPRAFGETQYF; cdr3_nt: TGTGCCAGCAGTCTACCTCGGGCGTTCGGGGAGACCCAGTACTTC
v_call: TRBV7-2; clone_size: .; j_call: TRBJ2-2; d_call: .; cdr3_aa: CASSLWSRQYTGELFF; cdr3_nt: TGTGCCAGCAGCTTATGGTCCCGGCAGTACACCGGGGAGCTGTTTTTT
v_call: TRBV4-2; clone_size: .; j_call: TRBJ2-2; d_call: .; cdr3_aa: CASNDRFGELFF; cdr3_nt: TGTGCCAGCAACGACAGGTTCGGGGAGCTGTTTTTT
v_call: TRBV19; clone_size: .; j_call: TRBJ2-1; d_call: .; cdr3_aa: CASSIVSTHNEQFF; cdr3_nt: TGTGCCAGTAGTATAGTTTCTACCCACAATGAGCAGTTCTTC
v_call: TRBV9; clone_size: once; j_call: TRBJ2-5; d_call: .; cdr3_aa: CASSVSTRVGQETQYF; cdr3_nt: TGTGCCAGCAGCGTCTCCACTCGGGTGGGACAAGAGACCCAGTACTTC
v_call: TRBV19; clone_size: .; j_call: TRBJ1-5; d_call: .; cdr3_aa: CASSTGLHQPQHF; cdr3_nt: TGTGCCAGTAGTACAGGGTTGCATCAGCCCCAGCATTTT
v_call: TRBV28; clone_size: once; j_call: TRBJ1-5; d_call: .; cdr3_aa: CASSQQGRGNQPQHF; cdr3_nt: TGTGCCAGCAGTCAACAGGGTAGGGGCAATCAGCCCCAGCATTTT
v_call: TRBV25-1; clone_size: .; j_call: TRBJ1-6; d_call: TRBD1; cdr3_aa: CASSDDRGWASPLHF; cdr3_nt: TGTGCCAGCAGTGACGACAGGGGTTGGGCTTCACCCCTCCACTTT
v_call: TRBV19; clone_size: few; j_call: TRBJ1-1; d_call: TRBD1; cdr3_aa: CASSRTGVWGTEAFF; cdr3_nt: TGTGCCAGTAGCCGGACAGGGGTTTGGGGAACTGAAGCTTTCTTT
v_call: TRBV5-1; clone_size: .; j_call: TRBJ1-6; d_call: TRBD1; cdr3_aa: CASSPGTAVWSSYNSPLHF; cdr3_nt: TGCGCCAGCAGCCCAGGGACAGCTGTGTGGAGCTCCTATAATTCACCCCTCCACTTT
v_call: TRBV7-2; clone_size: .; j_call: TRBJ2-2; d_call: TRBD2; cdr3_aa: CASSLDGGSTGELFF; cdr3_nt: TGTGCCAGCAGCTTAGATGGCGGGAGCACCGGGGAGCTGTTTTTT
v_call: TRBV4-2; clone_size: .; j_call: TRBJ1-4; d_call: TRBD1; cdr3_aa: CASSQDAQGATNEKLFF; cdr3_nt: TGTGCCAGCAGCCAAGATGCGCAGGGGGCAACTAATGAAAAACTGTTTTTT
v_call: TRBV28; clone_size: .; j_call: TRBJ2-6; d_call: .; cdr3_aa: CASSYGAASGANVLTF; cdr3_nt: TGTGCCAGCAGTTACGGGGCTGCGAGTGGGGCCAACGTCCTGACTTTC
v_call: TRBV7-2; clone_size: .; j_call: TRBJ2-1; d_call: .; cdr3_aa: CASSPSGNYNEQFF; cdr3_nt: TGTGCCAGCAGTCCCTCTGGCAACTACAATGAGCAGTTCTTC
v_call: TRBV24-1; clone_size: .; j_call: TRBJ2-5; d_call: TRBD1; cdr3_aa: CATSDVGQGTTQYF; cdr3_nt: TGTGCCACCAGTGATGTGGGACAGGGGACGACCCAGTACTTC